This T cell receptor (beta chain) is drawn from a study of blood T cell repertoires in COVID-19. The wider study: The origin of the acute and convalescent COVID-19 samples was the United States, Italy and Spain. T cells, B-cell-depleted T cells, or PBMCs provided the cDNA or gDNA that served as material.

The protocol was immunoSEQ multiplex PCR, while the TCRdb copy is restricted to in-frame clones and leaves out a portion. The profile shows 120,000 to 150,000 clones, approximately 90% of them singletons. The CDR3 is 14 residues long. Germline V lookup: CDR1 SGHDT, CDR2 YYEEEE. The V segment lost 2 bases and the J segment 2 bases; nucleotides outside the gene matches: 4. The sequenced sample consisted of peripheral blood. This clonotype was sampled from a woman between 50 and 59 years old with active or convalescent COVID-19. V is TRBV5-6 and J is TRBJ2-7; 7 bases align to TRBD1. The CDR3 DNA reads as TGTGCCAGCAGCTTCGACAGGGTGGCCTACGAGCAGTACTTC. This gives the protein CASSFDRVAYEQYF. Variable domain in full (rest from reference TRBV5-6 and TRBJ2-7): DAGVTQSPTHLIKTRGQQVTLRCSPKSGHDTVSWYQQALGQGPQFIFQYYEEEERQRGNFPDRFSGHQFPNYSSELNVNALLLGDSALYLCASSFDRVAYEQYFGPGTRLTVT.